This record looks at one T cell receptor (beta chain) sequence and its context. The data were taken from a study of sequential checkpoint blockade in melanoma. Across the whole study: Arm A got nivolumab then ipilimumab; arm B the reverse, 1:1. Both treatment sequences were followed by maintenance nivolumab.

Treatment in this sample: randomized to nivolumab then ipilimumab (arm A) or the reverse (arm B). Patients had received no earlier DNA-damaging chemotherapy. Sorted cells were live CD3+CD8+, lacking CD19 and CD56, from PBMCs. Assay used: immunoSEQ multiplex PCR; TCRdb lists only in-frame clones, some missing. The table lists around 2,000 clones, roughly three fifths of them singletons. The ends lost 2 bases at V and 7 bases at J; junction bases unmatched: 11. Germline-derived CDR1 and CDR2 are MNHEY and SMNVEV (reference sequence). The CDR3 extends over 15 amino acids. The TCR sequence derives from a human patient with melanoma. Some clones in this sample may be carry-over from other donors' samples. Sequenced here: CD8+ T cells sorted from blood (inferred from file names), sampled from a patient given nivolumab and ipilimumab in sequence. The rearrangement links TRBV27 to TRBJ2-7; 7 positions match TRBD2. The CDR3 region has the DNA TGTGCCAGCAGTTTAGATGGGGGTCTGGGGGGGGAGCAGTACTTC. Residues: CASSLDGGLGGEQYF.